The entry below describes one T cell receptor beta chain. The sample belongs to a study of blood T cell repertoires in COVID-19. Overall study: Samples taken during acute and convalescent COVID-19 were collected in the United States, Italy and Spain.

Per the authors' pipeline: Amplified reference gene primers provided the basis for estimating nucleated cell counts. This table comes from immunoSEQ multiplex PCR, and its TCRdb copy is limited to in-frame clones, with some not included. The V and J calls and the clone size are those of that table, but D and trimming were determined from the DNA. Of just over 250,000 clones detected, 86% appear once; the ten largest clones hold around a tenth. This CDR3 spans 17 amino acids. Germline trimming cut 1 base from V and 4 bases from J; bases unmatched to any gene: 8. Germline-derived CDR1 and CDR2 are SGDLS and YYNGEE.

This rearrangement joins TRBV9 to TRBJ2-3; TRBD2 matches at 11 bases. The specimen was peripheral blood. The source of this sequence is a man in his forties who had recovered from COVID-19. CDR3 protein: CASSVKGTSGGADTQYF. The CDR3 bases are TGTGCCAGCAGCGTAAAGGGTACTAGCGGGGGTGCAGATACGCAGTATTTT.